The 23 T cell receptor beta chains presented below share a single source sample, sequenced in a study of beta chain features in type 1 diabetes. Expressed TCRB transcripts were sequenced, since all the RNA that had been isolated was reverse transcribed. Repertoires were generated with immunoSEQ multiplex PCR, while TCRdb's copy carries only in-frame clones and drops some. Of roughly 400,000 clones in the sample, about 15% are singletons; the top ten hold roughly 0.019%. Sequenced: naive CD4+ T cells from blood. The receptors derive from a woman under 30 in good health.

The J gene is TRBJ2-5, the V gene TRBV5-1; D gene unclear. The V end was cut by 5 bases, the J end by 5 bases, with 16 bases between. This CDR3 has 14 amino acids. Germline V CDR1 and CDR2: SGHRS, YFSETQ. The DNA of the CDR3 is TGCGCCAGCAGAGAAGTTAGCAGACTGGAGACCCAGTACTTC. It encodes CASREVSRLETQYF.

This clone was found a few times. The CDR3 loop reads CASNSGTGPTGELFF. CDR3 sequence (DNA): TGTGCCAGCAACTCCGGGACAGGTCCCACCGGGGAGCTGTTTTTT. The chain carries TRBV6-6 and TRBJ2-2; 8 bases agree with TRBD1. This CDR3 is 15 amino acids long. Trimming cost V 7 bases and J 4 bases; bases outside gene matches: 8. From germline, CDR1 is MNHNY and CDR2 SVGAGI (reference sequence).

The chain joins TRBV20-1 to TRBJ2-1; 7 positions match TRBD1. Trimming cost V 6 bases and J 12 bases; bases outside gene matches: 8. The CDR3 contains 11 residues. CDR1 DFQATT and CDR2 SNEGSKA come from the germline V gene (reference sequence). In nucleotides, the CDR3 is TGCAGTGCCCTGACAGGGTTGGGGCAGTTCTTC. Protein: CSALTGLGQFF.

V gene TRBV19 combines with J gene TRBJ2-1; weak D call: TRBD1 (5 bases). The CDR3 is made up of 13 amino acids. V was shortened by 4 bases and J by 6 bases, with 10 bases between the two germline ends. Germline values: CDR1 LNHDA, CDR2 SQIVND (reference sequence). In DNA form, the CDR3 reads TGTGCCAGTAGTAGTACGCAGGGCAATGAGCAGTTCTTC. This translates into CASSSTQGNEQFF.

This clone was recorded once. This chain joins TRBV6-5 and TRBJ1-5; 10 nucleotides line up with TRBD1. This CDR3 is 15 amino acids long. Germline CDR1 and CDR2: MNHEY and SVGAGI. The trim removed 5 bases at V and 2 bases at J, leaving 3 bases unmatched. The CDR3 is CASSVGTGGNQPQHF. CDR3 sequence (DNA): TGTGCCAGCAGTGTAGGGACAGGGGGCAATCAGCCCCAGCATTTT.

CDR3 residues: CASSYVRDSGELFF. The CDR3 region has the DNA TGTGCCAGCAGTTACGTTCGGGACAGCGGGGAGCTGTTTTTT. V usage is TRBV6-6 and J usage is TRBJ2-2, with TRBD1 matching 7 bases. V lost 2 bases and J lost 7; bases outside the gene matches: 4. Germline V lookup: CDR1 MNHNY, CDR2 SVGAGI (reference sequence). This CDR3 is 14 amino acids long.

This clone was counted a few times. The V gene is TRBV20-1, the J gene TRBJ1-2, with D tentatively TRBD1 (6 bases). V lost 7 bases, J lost 2 bases, and 8 bases lay in between. The CDR3 contains 11 residues. The germline V gene has CDR1 DFQATT and CDR2 SNEGSKA (reference sequence). The CDR3 sequence: CSDRVNYGYTF. DNA of the CDR3: TGCAGTGACAGGGTGAACTATGGCTACACCTTC.

This chain connects TRBV2 to TRBJ2-7; the match to TRBD2 covers 10 bases. Per germline, CDR1 SNHLY and CDR2 FYNNEI. The CDR3 has 17 residues. Germline trimming cut 6 bases from V and 3 bases from J; bases unmatched to any gene: 14. For the CDR3, the DNA is TGTGCCAGCAGCGACCCTCCCGCACTAGCGGGAATCTACGAGCAGTACTTC. It encodes CASSDPPALAGIYEQYF.

The gene calls are TRBV18 and TRBJ2-1; 12 bases are a match to TRBD2. This CDR3 comprises 16 residues. Germline assignment: CDR1 KGHSH and CDR2 LQKENI. The ends lost 3 bases at V and 3 bases at J; junction bases unmatched: 3. CDR3 sequence reads: CASSPQTSGSYNEQFF. DNA for the CDR3: TGTGCCAGCTCACCCCAGACTAGCGGGAGCTACAATGAGCAGTTCTTC.

A few counts support this clone. The J gene is TRBJ1-2, the V gene TRBV5-6; TRBD1 matches 7 bases. V dropped 0 bases and J dropped 4; count of bases not matched to a gene: 6. Germline V gene lookup returns CDR1 SGHDT and CDR2 YYEEEE. There are 15 residues in the CDR3. CDR3 sequence reads: CASSLEGASLYGYTF. CDR3 coding DNA: TGTGCCAGCAGCTTGGAGGGGGCGTCGCTCTATGGCTACACCTTC.

This clone appeared a few times. This chain joins TRBV9 and TRBJ2-3; D is ambiguous. Germline CDR1 is SGDLS and CDR2 is YYNGEE. V dropped 0 bases and J dropped 4 bases, with 6 bases sitting between them. The CDR3 is 13 residues long. The CDR3 here is CASSVAGADTQYF. The CDR3 coding sequence is TGTGCCAGCAGCGTAGCGGGTGCAGATACGCAGTATTTT.

The rearrangement uses TRBV6-5 and TRBJ2-7; 7 bases align to TRBD1. This CDR3 has 13 residues. V gave up 2 bases and J gave up 6 bases; unmatched junction bases: 4. The germline CDR1 and CDR2 sequences are MNHEY and SVGAGI. The CDR3 DNA sequence: TGTGCCAGCAGTTACCCATCAGGGGGCGAGCAGTACTTC. It is translated as CASSYPSGGEQYF.

This clone was observed a few times. This chain links TRBV29-1 with TRBJ2-7; 12 bases agree with TRBD1. Losses at the gene ends were 7 bases for V and 4 bases for J; bases not matched to a gene: 8. The CDR3 runs to 14 residues. The germline V gene has CDR1 SQVTM and CDR2 ANQGSEA. CDR3: CSARAGQGAYEQYF. The DNA of the CDR3 is TGCAGCGCCCGGGCGGGACAGGGGGCGTACGAGCAGTACTTC.

This clone was recorded a few times. This chain uses TRBV2 with TRBJ2-5, with TRBD2 matching over 10 bases. The V and J ends lost 6 bases and 2 bases, in that order; junction bases with no gene match: 9. The CDR3 loop spans 16 amino acids. Germline CDR1 reads SNHLY; CDR2 reads FYNNEI. CDR3 sequence (DNA): TGTGCCAGCAGCCCCCCACTAGCGGGGTTACAAGAGACCCAGTACTTC. This codes for CASSPPLAGLQETQYF.

The rearrangement links TRBV30 to TRBJ1-3; no definite D call. There are 13 residues in the CDR3. The germline V gene encodes CDR1 GTSNPN and CDR2 SVGIG (reference sequence). Trimming stripped 1 base from V and 0 bases from J, with 4 bases between. This chain's CDR3 is CAWSGVSGNTIYF. The CDR3 DNA reads TGTGCCTGGAGTGGAGTCTCTGGAAACACCATATATTTT.

There are a few counts of this clone. V is TRBV14 and J is TRBJ1-4, with D maybe TRBD1 (6 bases). The germline gives CDR1 SGHDN, CDR2 FVKESK. CDR3 length: 13 amino acids. Between the trimmed V and J ends, which lost 2 bases and 15 bases, there was a span of 16 bases. The CDR3 DNA is TGTGCCAGCAGCCAACTCCTTTCGACAGGTTTGTTTTTT. Protein sequence: CASSQLLSTGLFF.

The CDR3 nucleotides read TGTGCCAGCGTGGCCCCCGACAGGGGCCAGTTCTTC. The encoded protein is CASVAPDRGQFF. This rearrangement joins TRBV28 to TRBJ2-1; 8 bases agree with TRBD1. This CDR3 spans 12 amino acids. Germline CDR1 and CDR2: MDHEN and SYDVKM. The V and J ends lost 8 bases and 13 bases, in that order; junction bases with no gene match: 10.

This clone has a handful of counts. The chain recombines TRBV5-4 with TRBJ2-5; no definite D call. V lost 2 bases and J lost 1, with 9 bases in between. The CDR3 sequence is 14 residues long. CDR1 and CDR2 from the germline V gene are SGHNT and YYREEE (reference sequence). The CDR3 reads CASSFAESQETQYF. DNA for the CDR3: TGTGCCAGCAGCTTCGCGGAAAGCCAAGAGACCCAGTACTTC.

The J gene is TRBJ1-2, the V gene TRBV2; TRBD1 aligns across 8 bases. The trim removed 6 bases at V and 7 bases at J, leaving 4 bases unmatched. CDR1 and CDR2 from the germline V gene are SNHLY and FYNNEI. The CDR3 is made up of 12 amino acids. CDR3 in amino acids: CASRQGARGYTF. CDR3 nucleotide sequence: TGTGCCAGCAGGCAGGGGGCGCGTGGCTACACCTTC.

This clone has a handful of counts. The rearrangement uses TRBV30 and TRBJ2-5; 8 bases match TRBD2. The V gene's germline CDR1 is GTSNPN and CDR2 SVGIG (reference sequence). Trimming cost V 3 bases and J 2 bases; bases outside gene matches: 2. The CDR3 extends over 13 amino acids. The CDR3 region has the DNA TGTGCCTGGAGACTAGCGGTACAAGAGACCCAGTACTTC. Protein: CAWRLAVQETQYF. The full variable domain, with the rest looked up from reference TRBV30 and TRBJ2-5, is SQTIHQWPATLVQPVGSPLSLECTVEGTSNPNLYWYRQAAGRGLQLLFYSVGIGQISSEVPQNLSASRPQDRQFILSSKKLLLSDSGFYLCAWRLAVQETQYFGPGTRLLVL.

This chain connects TRBV20-1 to TRBJ2-1, with D perhaps matching TRBD2 (5 bases). Trimming shortened V by 4 bases and J by 5 bases, and 6 bases separated the two germline ends. The CDR3 runs 11 residues. Germline CDR1 and CDR2: DFQATT and SNEGSKA (reference sequence). DNA for the CDR3: TGCAGTGCTACGGGGAACAATGAGCAGTTCTTC. Encoded protein: CSATGNNEQFF.

The chain recombines TRBV6-1 with TRBJ2-1, with D perhaps matching TRBD2 (6 bases). The V end was cut by 7 bases, the J end by 0 bases, with 13 bases between. CDR3 length: 15 residues. Germline V gives CDR1 MNHNS, CDR2 SASEGT. The CDR3, as DNA: TGTGCCAGCAACCGACTAGGAAGCTCCTACAATGAGCAGTTCTTC. Amino acids: CASNRLGSSYNEQFF.

This clone was seen only a few times. The rearrangement joins TRBV29-1 to TRBJ2-1; TRBD2 agrees at 9 bases. After removal of 0 bases from V and 4 bases from J, the junction contained 10 bases not matched to a gene. The germline V gene encodes CDR1 SQVTM and CDR2 ANQGSEA. This CDR3 comprises 17 residues. The CDR3: CSVEERAASGTYNEQFF. CDR3 DNA: TGCAGCGTTGAAGAAAGGGCGGCTAGCGGGACGTACAATGAGCAGTTCTTC.